Shown below are 8 T cell receptor beta chains from a single sample sequenced in a study of CD8+ T cells in alopecia areata. Sequencing relied on a cDNA template that was reverse transcribed from extracted RNA. Data came from immunoSEQ multiplex PCR; TCRdb stores just in-frame clones and leaves some out. The data show about 11,000 clones, approximately 58% seen once. Obtained from alopecia areata patients were lesional scalp punch biopsies along with peripheral blood. This specimen consisted of skin, obtained at week 0. Receptor source: a human donor with alopecia areata.

This clone is judged medium-sized. The chain is built from TRBV2 and TRBJ1-2; D is undetermined. CDR1 and CDR2 (germline): SNHLY, FYNNEI. The V end was cut by 2 bases, the J end by 4 bases, with 5 bases between. The CDR3 runs to 12 residues. The CDR3 protein is CASSESTYGYTF. CDR3 bases: TGTGCCAGCAGTGAAAGTACCTATGGCTACACCTTC.

The chain links TRBV2 to TRBJ1-5; TRBD1 agrees at 10 bases. Per the germline V gene, CDR1 is SNHLY and CDR2 is FYNNEI. The CDR3 totals 18 residues. Germline trimming cut 7 bases from V and 3 bases from J; bases unmatched to any gene: 15. The CDR3: CASKDRDRGKGPNQPQHF. In DNA, the CDR3 is TGTGCCAGCAAAGATCGGGACAGGGGAAAAGGGCCCAATCAGCCCCAGCATTTT.

This clone was seen once. The chain carries TRBV7-6 and TRBJ1-2; a weak D match, TRBD1 (5 bases). The germline V gene encodes CDR1 SGHVS and CDR2 FNYEAQ. V lost 5 bases and J lost 8, with 24 bases in between. This CDR3 has 16 amino acids. CDR3 residues: CASSLIEGTGYEGYTF. The CDR3 nucleotides are TGTGCCAGCAGCCTTATAGAGGGGACGGGATATGAGGGCTACACCTTC.

The genes are TRBV7-2 and TRBJ2-2, with D possibly called TRBD1 or TRBD2 (5 bases each). The CDR3 runs to 15 residues. V dropped 4 bases and J dropped 4 bases, with 13 bases sitting between them. The germline V gene encodes CDR1 SGHTA and CDR2 FQGNSA. The CDR3 bases are TGTGCCAGCAGCTGGGACCGTAGGGCCACCGGGGAGCTGTTTTTT. Encoded protein: CASSWDRRATGELFF. Drawing the rest from reference TRBV7-2 and TRBJ2-2, the complete variable domain is GAGVSQSPSNKVTEKGKDVELRCDPISGHTALYWYRQSLGQGLEFLIYFQGNSAPDKSGLPSDRFSAERTGGSVSTLTIQRTQQEDSAVYLCASSWDRRATGELFFGEGSRLTVL.

This chain uses TRBV10-2 with TRBJ1-2; TRBD1 might be the D (5 bases). V lost 5 bases to trimming and J lost 7 bases, with 14 bases between them. Germline V CDR1 and CDR2: WSHSY, SAAADI. CDR3 size: 13 residues. The CDR3 here is CASSSQGELGYTF. DNA of the CDR3: TGCGCCAGCAGTTCCCAGGGTGAACTTGGCTACACCTTC.

This clone appeared a few times. The chain joins TRBV23-1 to TRBJ2-7, with a tentative D call TRBD2 (5 bases). TRBV23-1 is recorded as an ORF, its role being uncertain. V lost 11 bases to trimming and J lost 0 bases, with 20 bases between them. CDR3 length: 15 amino acids. This CDR3 reads CAVGSWRVSSYEQYF. In DNA form, the CDR3 reads TGCGCCGTGGGTTCATGGCGGGTGAGCTCCTACGAGCAGTACTTC.

The V gene is TRBV6-6, the J gene TRBJ1-3; the D is unclear. The germline V gene encodes CDR1 MNHNY and CDR2 SVGAGI (reference sequence). The CDR3 is 14 amino acids. The V end was cut by 9 bases, the J end by 0 bases, with 12 bases between. Here the CDR3 reads CASFLLGSGNTIYF. CDR3 DNA: TGTGCCAGTTTCTTATTGGGCTCTGGAAACACCATATATTTT.

This clone was detected a few times. The chain recombines TRBV2 with TRBJ2-1; 8 bases map to TRBD2. The CDR3 is made up of 13 amino acids. CDR1 is SNHLY, CDR2 FYNNEI, per germline. V shed 10 bases, J shed 3 bases, and the junction held 5 bases outside the gene matches. The CDR3 DNA follows: TGTGCCATAGGGACTAGTAACTACAATGAGCAGTTCTTC. It codes for CAIGTSNYNEQFF.